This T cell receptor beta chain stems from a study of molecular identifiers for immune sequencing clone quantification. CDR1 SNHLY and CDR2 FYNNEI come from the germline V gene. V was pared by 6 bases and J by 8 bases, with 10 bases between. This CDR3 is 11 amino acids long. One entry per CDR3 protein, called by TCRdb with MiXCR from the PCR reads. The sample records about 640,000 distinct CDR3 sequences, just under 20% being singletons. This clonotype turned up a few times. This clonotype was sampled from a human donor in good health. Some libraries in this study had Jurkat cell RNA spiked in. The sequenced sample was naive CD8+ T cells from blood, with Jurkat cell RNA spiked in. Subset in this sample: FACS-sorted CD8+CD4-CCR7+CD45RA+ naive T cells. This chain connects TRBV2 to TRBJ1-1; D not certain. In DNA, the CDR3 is TGTGCCAGCAGAGAACAGCGGGAAGCTTTCTTT. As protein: CASREQREAFF.